This T cell receptor beta chain is from a study of cytomegalovirus exposure and HLA in healthy donors. The data were produced by immunoSEQ multiplex PCR, yet TCRdb's version contains in-frame clones alone and is incomplete. This sample has some 78,000 clones, with less than 96% found just once. The CDR3 is 14 amino acids. Germline CDR1 is SNHLY and CDR2 is FYNNEI. After removal of 6 bases from V and 9 bases from J, the junction contained 7 bases not matched to a gene. The clonotype originates from a man aged 18-30 years in good health and CMV-seropositive. Sequencing used PBMCs. The chain recombines TRBV2 with TRBJ2-1; 11 positions match TRBD2. The CDR3 DNA sequence: TGTGCCAGCAGGCTAGCGGGAGGCCGCCCTGAGCAGTTCTTC. This translates into CASRLAGGRPEQFF.